The present T cell receptor beta chain was sequenced within a study of T cell clonotyping in hematopoietic cell transplantation. Study in general: Recipients' pretransplant samples followed cytoreduction.

Time point specified: recipient sample about 28 days before transplant, after cytoreduction. The germline V gene has CDR1 SGHVS and CDR2 FNYEAQ. This CDR3 contains 14 residues. With 5 bases removed from V and 4 bases from J, the gap between germline ends came to 14 bases. As to this clone: The target antigen is unknown.

The table came from immunoSEQ multiplex PCR; TCRdb's copy has only in-frame clones and leaves some out. The table includes 35,000 to 45,000 clones, 95% detected once. Study-wide results and caveats: After transplant, recipient diversity fell while pathologically expanded clonotypes grew through day 180. Broader posttransplant TCR repertoire diversity was predicted by graft donor and pretransplant recipient Inverse Simpson Index values. Few recipient clonotypes overlapped donors; over 95% were de novo at given depth.

Sequencing used peripheral blood mononuclear cells, obtained before stem cell transplant. This sequence joins TRBV7-6 and TRBJ1-2; a weak D match, TRBD1 (5 bases). The source of this sequence is a man between 40 and 49 years old with chronic myeloid leukemia. Some clones in this sample may be carry-over from other donors' samples. The CDR3 protein is CASSEGSHFYGYTF. The CDR3 region has the DNA TGTGCCAGCAGCGAGGGGTCCCACTTCTATGGCTACACCTTC. Variable domain in full (rest from reference TRBV7-6 and TRBJ1-2): GAGVSQSPRYKVTKRGQDVALRCDPISGHVSLYWYRQALGQGPEFLTYFNYEAQQDKSGLPNDRFSAERPEGSISTLTIQRTEQRDSAMYRCASSEGSHFYGYTFGSGTRLTVV.